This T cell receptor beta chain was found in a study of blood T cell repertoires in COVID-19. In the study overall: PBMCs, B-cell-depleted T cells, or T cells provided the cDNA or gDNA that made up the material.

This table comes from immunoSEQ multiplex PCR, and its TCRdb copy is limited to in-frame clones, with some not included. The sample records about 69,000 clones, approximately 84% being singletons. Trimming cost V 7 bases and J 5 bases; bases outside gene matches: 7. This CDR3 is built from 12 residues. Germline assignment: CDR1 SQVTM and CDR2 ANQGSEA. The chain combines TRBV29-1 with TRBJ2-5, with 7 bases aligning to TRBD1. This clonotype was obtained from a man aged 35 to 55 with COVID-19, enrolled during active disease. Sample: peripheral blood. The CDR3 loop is CSAGQDGETQYF. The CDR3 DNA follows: TGCAGCGCAGGACAGGATGGGGAGACCCAGTACTTC.